This T cell receptor beta chain was captured in a study of response to subunit inactivated influenza vaccine. TCRdb processed the RT-PCR reads anew with MiXCR; each CDR3 protein has one entry. The sample comprises about 570,000 distinct CDR3 sequences, approximately 11% of which are singletons, and roughly 11% rests with the top ten. The CDR3 has 14 residues. V shed 5 bases and J shed 7 bases, with 17 bases lying between them. CDR1 and CDR2 from the germline V gene are SGHAT and FQNNGV. This clonotype was detected many times. This sample was shared with a second study, whose subject was T cells expressing NK-cell markers. That paper states: Template switching by 5'RACE with UMIs generated the TCR beta cDNA.

The starting material was PBMCs from blood, obtained on the day of vaccination. The TCR comes from a man aged 50-60 years who received an inactivated influenza vaccine. This rearrangement joins TRBV11-2 to TRBJ2-5, with a possible D match to TRBD1 (6 bases). The CDR3, as DNA: TGTGCCAGCAGCCGGGACATCCTTGGGGGGACCCAGTACTTC. Translation gives CASSRDILGGTQYF.